This T cell receptor beta chain was recorded in a study of blood T cell repertoires in COVID-19. Study-level information: From the United States, Italy and Spain came samples of acute and convalescent COVID-19.

Using immunoSEQ multiplex PCR, the repertoire was profiled, and TCRdb retains in-frame clones only, with some absent. The sample has about 270,000 clones, 80% to 90% seen once. In germline, CDR1 is SQVTM, CDR2 ANQGSEA. There are 16 residues in the CDR3. With 4 bases clipped from V and 4 bases from J, the junction kept 5 bases outside the gene matches. The chain links TRBV29-1 to TRBJ2-6; TRBD1 matches 12 bases. The TCR originated in a man between 18 and 29 years old who had recovered from COVID-19. The sequenced material came from PBMCs or T cells enriched from blood (not recorded which). CDR3 bases: TGCAGCGTTGTGGGACAGGGGGCGCCCGGGGCCAACGTCCTGACTTTC. This gives the protein CSVVGQGAPGANVLTF.